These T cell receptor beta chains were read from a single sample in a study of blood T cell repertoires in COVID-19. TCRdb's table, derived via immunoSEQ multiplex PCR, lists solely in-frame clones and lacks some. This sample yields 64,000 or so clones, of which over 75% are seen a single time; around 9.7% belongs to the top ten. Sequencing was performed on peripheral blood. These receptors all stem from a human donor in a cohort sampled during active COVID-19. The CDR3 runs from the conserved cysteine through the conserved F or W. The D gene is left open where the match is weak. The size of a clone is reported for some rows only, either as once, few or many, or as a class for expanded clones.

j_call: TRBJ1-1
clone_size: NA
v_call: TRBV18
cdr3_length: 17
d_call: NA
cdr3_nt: TGTGCCAGCTCACCACGGTTCAGGGAGGACGGGGGCACTGAAGCTTTCTTT
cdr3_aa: CASSPRFREDGGTEAFF

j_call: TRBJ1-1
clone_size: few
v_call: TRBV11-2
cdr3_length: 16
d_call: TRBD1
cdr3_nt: TGTGCCAGCAGCTTGCGGACAGGGATGGGCGGCACTGAAGCTTTCTTT
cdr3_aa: CASSLRTGMGGTEAFF

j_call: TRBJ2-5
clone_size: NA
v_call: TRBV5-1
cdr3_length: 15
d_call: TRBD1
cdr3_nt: TGCGCCAGCAAACTTGGGACAGGTCGGGGAGAGACCCAGTACTTC
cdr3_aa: CASKLGTGRGETQYF

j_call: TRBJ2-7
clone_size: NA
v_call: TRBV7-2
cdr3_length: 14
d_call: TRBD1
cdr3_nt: TGTGCCAGCAGCCCAGGGGGTAGCGTCTACGAGCAGTACTTC
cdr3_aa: CASSPGGSVYEQYF

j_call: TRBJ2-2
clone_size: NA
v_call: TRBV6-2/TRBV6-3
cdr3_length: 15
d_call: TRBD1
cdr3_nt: TGTGCCAGCAGTTACTCCGGGACAGCCACCGGGGAGCTGTTTTTT
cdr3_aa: CASSYSGTATGELFF

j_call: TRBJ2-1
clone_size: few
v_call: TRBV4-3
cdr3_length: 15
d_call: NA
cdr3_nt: TGCGCCAGCAGCCAAGATGTTTTCGGCGGCAATGAGCAGTTCTTC
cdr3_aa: CASSQDVFGGNEQFF

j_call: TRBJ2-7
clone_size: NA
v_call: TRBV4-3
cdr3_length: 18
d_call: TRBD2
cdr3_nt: TGCGCCAGCAGCCAAGCGCTAAGAAGCGGGAGGTTCTTCAACGAGCAGTACTTC
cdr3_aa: CASSQALRSGRFFNEQYF

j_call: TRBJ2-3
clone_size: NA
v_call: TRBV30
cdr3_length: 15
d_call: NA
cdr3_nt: TGTGCCTGGATCGGTACCACGGGGGGCACAGATACGCAGTATTTT
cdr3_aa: CAWIGTTGGTDTQYF

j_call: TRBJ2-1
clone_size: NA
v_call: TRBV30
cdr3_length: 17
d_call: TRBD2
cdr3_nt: TGTGCCCTCTCCGGGACTAGCGGGAGGGCCCCCTACAATGAGCAGTTCTTC
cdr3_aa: CALSGTSGRAPYNEQFF

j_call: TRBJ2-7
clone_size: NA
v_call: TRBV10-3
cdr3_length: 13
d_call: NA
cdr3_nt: TGTGCCATCAGTATAGGAGGCAGCTACGAGCAGTACTTC
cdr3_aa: CAISIGGSYEQYF

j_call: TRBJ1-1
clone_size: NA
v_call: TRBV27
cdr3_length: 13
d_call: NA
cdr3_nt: TGTGCCAGCAGTCGCAGGGGGAACACTGAAGCTTTCTTT
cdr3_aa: CASSRRGNTEAFF

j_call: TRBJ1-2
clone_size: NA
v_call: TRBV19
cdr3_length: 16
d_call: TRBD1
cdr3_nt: TGTGCCAGTAGCACGACAGGGCCGATCGGCCAAAGTGGCTACACCTTC
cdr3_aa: CASSTTGPIGQSGYTF

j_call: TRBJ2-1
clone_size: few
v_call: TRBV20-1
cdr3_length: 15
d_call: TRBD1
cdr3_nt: TGCAGTGCTAGTCGCGGGACAGGGACGGCCAATGAGCAGTTCTTC
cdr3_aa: CSASRGTGTANEQFF

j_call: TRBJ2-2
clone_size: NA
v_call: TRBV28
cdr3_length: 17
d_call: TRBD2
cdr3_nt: TGTGCCAGCAGTTTATTGGGCGGGAGGGCCAATACCGGGGAGCTGTTTTTT
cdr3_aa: CASSLLGGRANTGELFF

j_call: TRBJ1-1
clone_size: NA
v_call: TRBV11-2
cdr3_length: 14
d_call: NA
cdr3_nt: TGTGCCAGCAGCTTAGCTCTCGGGGGCACTGAAGCTTTCTTT
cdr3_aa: CASSLALGGTEAFF

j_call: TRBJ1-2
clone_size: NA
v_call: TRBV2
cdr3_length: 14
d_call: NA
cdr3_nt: TGTGCCAGCAGTGAAAGACAGGCCTTCTATGGCTACACCTTC
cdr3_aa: CASSERQAFYGYTF

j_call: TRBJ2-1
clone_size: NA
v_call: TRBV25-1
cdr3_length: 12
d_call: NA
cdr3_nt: TGTGCCAGCAGTGATTTCGGGAATCAGCAGTTCTTC
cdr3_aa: CASSDFGNQQFF

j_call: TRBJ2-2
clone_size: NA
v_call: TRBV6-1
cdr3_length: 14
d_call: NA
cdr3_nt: TGTGCCAGCAGTGAATCTCTGAACACCGGGGAGCTGTTTTTT
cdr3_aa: CASSESLNTGELFF

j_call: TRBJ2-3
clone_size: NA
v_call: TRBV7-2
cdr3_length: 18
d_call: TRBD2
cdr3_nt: TGTGCCAGCAGCTTTACTAGCGGGGGTGGGGGTAGCACAGATACGCAGTATTTT
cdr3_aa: CASSFTSGGGGSTDTQYF

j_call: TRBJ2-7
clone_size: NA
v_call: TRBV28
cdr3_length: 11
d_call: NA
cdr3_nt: TGTGCCACCGGGGGAGGCTACGAGCAGTACTTC
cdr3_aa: CATGGGYEQYF

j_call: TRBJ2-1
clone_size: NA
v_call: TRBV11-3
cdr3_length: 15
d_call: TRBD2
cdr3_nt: TGTGCCAGCAGCTCCTGGACTAGCGAAGACAATGAGCAGTTCTTC
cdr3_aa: CASSSWTSEDNEQFF

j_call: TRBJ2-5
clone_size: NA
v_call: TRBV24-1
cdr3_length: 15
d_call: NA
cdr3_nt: TGTGCCACCAGCGCTCGGACGGACAATCAAGAGACCCAGTACTTC
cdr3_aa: CATSARTDNQETQYF

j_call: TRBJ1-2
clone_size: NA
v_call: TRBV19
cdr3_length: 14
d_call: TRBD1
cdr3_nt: TGTGCCAGTAGTATAGGCGGGACAGAGTATGGCTACACCTTC
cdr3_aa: CASSIGGTEYGYTF

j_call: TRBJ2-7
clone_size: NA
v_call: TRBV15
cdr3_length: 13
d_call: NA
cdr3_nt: TGTGCCACCAGTTCCACAGCTTGGTACGAGCAGTACTTC
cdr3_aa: CATSSTAWYEQYF

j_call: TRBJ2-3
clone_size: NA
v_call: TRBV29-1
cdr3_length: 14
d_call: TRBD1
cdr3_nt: TGCAGCGCTGGACAGGAGAGACTCACAGATACGCAGTATTTT
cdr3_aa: CSAGQERLTDTQYF

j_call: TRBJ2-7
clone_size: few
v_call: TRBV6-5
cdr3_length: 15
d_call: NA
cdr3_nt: TGTGCCAGCAGTTCCCAGCGGAACCCAACCTACGAGCAGTACTTC
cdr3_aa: CASSSQRNPTYEQYF

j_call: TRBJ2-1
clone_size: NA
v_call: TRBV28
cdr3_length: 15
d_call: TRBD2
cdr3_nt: TGTGCCAGCAGTTTAGGGACTAGCTACTCCAATGAGCAGTTCTTC
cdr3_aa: CASSLGTSYSNEQFF

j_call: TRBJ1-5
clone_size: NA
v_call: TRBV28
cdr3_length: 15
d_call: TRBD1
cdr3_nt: TGTGCCAGCAGTCGGACAGGGCATAGCAATCAGCCCCAGCATTTT
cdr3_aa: CASSRTGHSNQPQHF

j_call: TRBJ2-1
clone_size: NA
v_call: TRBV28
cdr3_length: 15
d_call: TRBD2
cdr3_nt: TGTGCCAGCAGTTTATTTGCTAGCGGCCACAATGAGCAGTTCTTC
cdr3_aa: CASSLFASGHNEQFF

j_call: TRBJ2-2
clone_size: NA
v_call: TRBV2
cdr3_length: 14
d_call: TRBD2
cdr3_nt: TGTGCCAGCAGAGGGACTAGCGGGAGTGGGGAGCTGTTTTTT
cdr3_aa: CASRGTSGSGELFF

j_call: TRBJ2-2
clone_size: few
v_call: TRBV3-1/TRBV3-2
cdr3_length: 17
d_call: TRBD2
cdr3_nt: TGTGCCAGCAGCCAAGAGGTGACTAGCGGGACGTCCGGGGAGCTGTTTTTT
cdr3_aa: CASSQEVTSGTSGELFF

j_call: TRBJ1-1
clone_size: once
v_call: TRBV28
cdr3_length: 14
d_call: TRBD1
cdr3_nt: TGTGCCAGCAGTTCACCGGGACAGGGCACTGAAGCTTTCTTT
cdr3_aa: CASSSPGQGTEAFF

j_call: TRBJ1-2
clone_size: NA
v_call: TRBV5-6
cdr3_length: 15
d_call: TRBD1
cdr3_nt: TGTGCCAGCAGCTTTCCGGGACAGACGAACTATGGCTACACCTTC
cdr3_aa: CASSFPGQTNYGYTF

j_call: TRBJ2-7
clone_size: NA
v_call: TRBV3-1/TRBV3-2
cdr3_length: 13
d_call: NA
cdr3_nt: TGTGCCAGCAGCCACTCCCTTTCCTACGAGCAGTACTTC
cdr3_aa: CASSHSLSYEQYF

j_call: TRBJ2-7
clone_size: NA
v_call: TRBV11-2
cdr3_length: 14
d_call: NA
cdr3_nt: TGTGCCAGCAGCTTAGAGAGGCTAGGTGACGAGCAGTACTTC
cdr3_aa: CASSLERLGDEQYF

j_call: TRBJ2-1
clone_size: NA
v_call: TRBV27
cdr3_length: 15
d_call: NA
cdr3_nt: TGTGCCAGCAGTTTCGCCGCGGATTATTACAATGAGCAGTTCTTC
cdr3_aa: CASSFAADYYNEQFF

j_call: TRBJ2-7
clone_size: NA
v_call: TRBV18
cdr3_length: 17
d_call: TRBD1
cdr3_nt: TGTGCCAGCTCACCTCGATTACCGGGACAGGGAGCCCACGAGCAGTACTTC
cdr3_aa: CASSPRLPGQGAHEQYF

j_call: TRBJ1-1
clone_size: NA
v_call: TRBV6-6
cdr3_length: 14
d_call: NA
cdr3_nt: TGTGCCAGCAGTTACTTCCAGGGATCCACTGAAGCTTTCTTT
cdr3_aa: CASSYFQGSTEAFF

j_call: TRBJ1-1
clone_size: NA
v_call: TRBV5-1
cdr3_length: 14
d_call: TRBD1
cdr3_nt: TGCGCCAGCAGCTTTGGACAGGGCGGAACTGAAGCTTTCTTT
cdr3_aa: CASSFGQGGTEAFF

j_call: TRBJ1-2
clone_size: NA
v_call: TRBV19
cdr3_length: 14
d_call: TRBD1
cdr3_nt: TGTGCCACCTCCCCAGGGGGACAGCGAAATGGCTACACCTTC
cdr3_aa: CATSPGGQRNGYTF

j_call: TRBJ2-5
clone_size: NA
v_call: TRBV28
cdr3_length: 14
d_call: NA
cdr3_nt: TGTGCCAGCAGTTTAGCGGGGAACCAAGAGACCCAGTACTTC
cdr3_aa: CASSLAGNQETQYF

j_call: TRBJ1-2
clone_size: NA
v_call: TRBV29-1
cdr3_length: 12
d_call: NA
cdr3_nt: TGCAGCGTTGGGGGGACTTACTATGGCTACACCTTC
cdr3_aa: CSVGGTYYGYTF

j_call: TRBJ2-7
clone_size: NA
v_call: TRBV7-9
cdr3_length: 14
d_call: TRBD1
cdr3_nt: TGTGCCGGCAGCTTAGGGGGCGTGACCTACGAGCAGTACTTC
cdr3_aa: CAGSLGGVTYEQYF

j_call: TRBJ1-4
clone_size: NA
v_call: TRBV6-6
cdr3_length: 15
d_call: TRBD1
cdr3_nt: TGTGCCAGCAGTTTTGGGGGACAGGGGGCAGAAAAACTGTTTTTT
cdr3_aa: CASSFGGQGAEKLFF